These T cell receptor beta chains were read from a single sample in a study of vaccination and CD4 T cells after COVID-19. TCRdb re-analysed the PCR reads in MiXCR, keeping a single row per CDR3 protein. The sample has 15,000 to 20,000 distinct CDR3 sequences; approximately 56% are singletons. For these receptors, no antigen is known. Sequenced here: CD4+ T cells from blood, cultured in vitro, sampled before SARS-CoV-2 vaccination. The receptors stem from a human donor who had recovered from COVID-19. The CDR3 runs from the conserved cysteine through the conserved F or W. D genes are given only for firm matches. The size field is filled for only some rows; it gives once, few, many or a size class.

NA NA TRBJ1-1 TRBV7-9 TGTGCCAGCAGCTTGAGGCAGGGAAAGCCTGAAGCTTTCTTT CASSLRQGKPEAFF
NA NA TRBJ1-2 TRBV4-1 TGCGCCAGCAGCCAAGATCGAGAATATGGCTACACCTTC CASSQDREYGYTF
NA NA TRBJ1-1 TRBV20-1 TGCAGTGCTAGACGGGACCGCCTGAACACTGAAGCTTTCTTT CSARRDRLNTEAFF
few TRBD1 TRBJ1-5 TRBV6-2/TRBV6-3 TGTGCCACGCGGACAGGGGATCAGCCCCAGCATTTT CATRTGDQPQHF
NA NA TRBJ1-1 TRBV12-3/TRBV12-4 TGTGCCAGCAGTTTTTCCCAGGGCGAAGCTTTCTTT CASSFSQGEAFF
NA NA TRBJ1-4 TRBV20-1 TGCAGTGCTAGACCTGGTGAAAAACTGTTTTTT CSARPGEKLFF
NA TRBD1 TRBJ2-5 TRBV11-2 TGTGCCAGCGACCGGACAGGGGAAGTGGAGACCCAGTACTTC CASDRTGEVETQYF
few NA TRBJ1-5 TRBV7-2 TGTGCCAGCAGCTTAGCCTCAGATCGAAATCAGCCCCAGCATTTT CASSLASDRNQPQHF
NA NA TRBJ1-6 TRBV1 TGCACCAGCAGCCAAGATTCGAGGCACAGGGCAGGGTCTTCACCCCTCCACTTT CTSSQDSRHRAGSSPLHF
NA NA TRBJ1-2 TRBV19 TGTGCCACCCGCCGAGTAGCAGGGAATGGCTACACCTTC CATRRVAGNGYTF
NA NA TRBJ1-6 TRBV20-1 TGCAGTGCTAGTGTCCAGGGACGTTCTGACCATTCACCCCTCCACTTT CSASVQGRSDHSPLHF
NA TRBD1 TRBJ1-2 TRBV6-4 TGTGCCAGCAGGTTTTCACCAGGGGGGGCCTATGGCTACACCTTC CASRFSPGGAYGYTF
few TRBD1 TRBJ2-7 TRBV10-2 TGCGCCAGCAGTGAGTCGACAGGGATCTACGAGCAGTACTTC CASSESTGIYEQYF
NA NA TRBJ1-2 TRBV19 TGTGCCAGTAGCCCTATGGGCGAATACTATGGCTACACCTTC CASSPMGEYYGYTF
NA TRBD2 TRBJ2-3 TRBV20-1 TGCAGTGCTAATCCCCCAGTGGGAGGGCCATATACGCAGTATTTC CSANPPVGGPYTQYF
NA NA TRBJ1-2 TRBV2 TGTGCCAGCAGTCCCTCCCCACATACCCCCGCCGGCTACACCTTC CASSPSPHTPAGYTF
few NA TRBJ1-2 TRBV7-2 TGTGCCAACAGCTTAACCCACACAGGGTCCAGCTATGGCTACACCTTC CANSLTHTGSSYGYTF
NA NA TRBJ2-7 TRBV7-2 TGTGCCAGCACCCTTCGGGCGGGCTCCTACGAGCAGTACTTC CASTLRAGSYEQYF
NA TRBD2 TRBJ2-1 TRBV7-2 TGTGCCAGCAGGCCGGGGGGGACTAGCGGGAGTGAGCAGTTCTTC CASRPGGTSGSEQFF
NA TRBD2 TRBJ2-1 TRBV2 TGTGCCAGCAGTGACTCGGGACTAGCGAAGAATGAGCAGTTCTTC CASSDSGLAKNEQFF
few TRBD1 TRBJ1-5 TRBV15 TGTGCCACCAGCAGGCGGAGACAGGGGCGGGAGCCCCAGCATTTT CATSRRRQGREPQHF
NA NA TRBJ1-5 TRBV19 TGTGCCAGTAGTATACGGGGTCAGCCCCAGCATTTT CASSIRGQPQHF
NA NA TRBJ1-5 TRBV6-1 TGTGCCAGCAGTGAATTCAAGAGAGTCGGTAGCAATCAGCCCCAGCATTTT CASSEFKRVGSNQPQHF
NA NA TRBJ2-3 TRBV7-8 TGTGCCAGCAGCTTAGAAGAGATTTATTCTACGCAGTATTTT CASSLEEIYSTQYF
NA TRBD1 TRBJ1-2 TRBV7-2 TGTGCCAGCAGCGTAGACAGGGCTTCTGACTATGGCTACACCTTC CASSVDRASDYGYTF
NA NA TRBJ1-1 TRBV11-1 TGTGCCAGCAGCCCCCGAGGCTCCTTCAGTGCCACTGAAGCTTTCTTT CASSPRGSFSATEAFF
NA TRBD1 TRBJ1-5 TRBV7-2 TGTGCCAGCAGCTTAGTAGGGCAGGGGGCAAGCAATCAGCCCCAGCATTTT CASSLVGQGASNQPQHF
NA TRBD1 TRBJ1-1 TRBV20-1 TGCAGTGCTAGAGCAGGGGGGACTGAAGCTTTCTTT CSARAGGTEAFF
few NA TRBJ1-2 TRBV7-9 TGTGCCAGCAGCTTAGAGGTCTTCGGGCAGTTCTATGGCTACACCTTC CASSLEVFGQFYGYTF
once TRBD1 TRBJ1-2 TRBV12-3/TRBV12-4 TGTGCCAGCAGCGGACAGGGGGCGGGCGGCTACACCTTC CASSGQGAGGYTF
NA NA TRBJ2-5 TRBV19 TGTGCCAGTAGCAACACTATCCGGGGGGAGACCCAGTACTTC CASSNTIRGETQYF
NA NA TRBJ1-2 TRBV7-2 TGTGCCAGCAGCTCCGGGACCCAAGGGGGCTACACCTTC CASSSGTQGGYTF
few NA TRBJ2-7 TRBV5-1 TGCGCCAGCAGCTTGGAGGCAGAGCAGTACTTC CASSLEAEQYF
few TRBD2 TRBJ2-5 TRBV20-1 TGCAGTGCTAGAGATGGTGGGGGGGGGGCCCAGTACTTC CSARDGGGGAQYF
NA TRBD2 TRBJ2-7 TRBV6-2/TRBV6-3 TGTGCCAGCAGTTACGGGACTAGCGCGATTTACGAGCAGTACTTC CASSYGTSAIYEQYF
NA NA TRBJ1-5 TRBV10-3 TGTGCCACTCGGGGGGTGGACCAGCCCCAGCATTTT CATRGVDQPQHF
NA NA TRBJ1-5 TRBV18 TGTGCCAGCTCACGCGACAGCGGGCATCAGCCCCAGCATTTT CASSRDSGHQPQHF
NA NA TRBJ1-1 TRBV27 TGTGCCAGCAGTGACAATCGCAGGGACACTGAAGCTTTCTTT CASSDNRRDTEAFF
NA TRBD1 TRBJ1-6 TRBV28 TGTGCCAGCAGACCGGGACAGGGAAATTCACCCCTCCACTTT CASRPGQGNSPLHF
NA TRBD1 TRBJ2-7 TRBV19 TGTGCCAGTAGTATACGGACAGGGATCTCCTACGAGCAGTACTTC CASSIRTGISYEQYF
NA NA TRBJ1-1 TRBV2 TGTGCCAGCAGCGTTCTCAGGTTGGACGCGGCTTTCTTT CASSVLRLDAAFF
few TRBD2 TRBJ2-3 TRBV25-1 TGTGCCAGCAGAACAGCGGGGTCCACAGATACGCAGTATTTT CASRTAGSTDTQYF
NA TRBD1 TRBJ1-2 TRBV6-1 TGTGCCAGCAGTCCCGGACAGGTCTATGGCTACACCTTC CASSPGQVYGYTF
few NA TRBJ2-7 TRBV7-2 TGTGCCAGCAGCTTAATATCCGAGCAGTACTTC CASSLISEQYF
NA TRBD2 TRBJ2-7 TRBV6-1 TGTGCCAGCAGTCCGACTAGCGGGAGGCCCGGCGGGCAGTACTTC CASSPTSGRPGGQYF
NA TRBD2 TRBJ2-5 TRBV19 TGTGCCAGTAGTAGGGGGGGACTAGCGGGACGCGAGACCCAGTACTTC CASSRGGLAGRETQYF
NA TRBD2 TRBJ2-3 TRBV5-1 TGCGCCAGCAGCTTGCAGCTAGCGGCCACAGATACGCAGTATTTT CASSLQLAATDTQYF